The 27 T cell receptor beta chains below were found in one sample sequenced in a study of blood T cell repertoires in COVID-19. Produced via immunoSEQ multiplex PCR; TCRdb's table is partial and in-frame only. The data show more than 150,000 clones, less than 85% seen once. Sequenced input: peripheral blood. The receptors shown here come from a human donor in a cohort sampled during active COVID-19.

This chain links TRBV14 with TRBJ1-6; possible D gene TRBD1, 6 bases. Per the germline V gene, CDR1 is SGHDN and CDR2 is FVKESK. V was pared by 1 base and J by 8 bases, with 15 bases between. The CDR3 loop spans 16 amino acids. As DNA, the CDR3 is TGTGCCAGCAGCCAAGGAGGGGGTCCTTATGATTCACCCCTCCACTTT. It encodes CASSQGGGPYDSPLHF.

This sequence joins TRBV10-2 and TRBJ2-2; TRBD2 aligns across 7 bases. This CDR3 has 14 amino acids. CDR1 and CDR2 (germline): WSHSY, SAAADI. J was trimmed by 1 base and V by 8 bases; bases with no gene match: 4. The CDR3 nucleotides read TGCGCCAGCCGGGACTACTTGAACACCGGGGAGCTGTTTTTT. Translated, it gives CASRDYLNTGELFF.

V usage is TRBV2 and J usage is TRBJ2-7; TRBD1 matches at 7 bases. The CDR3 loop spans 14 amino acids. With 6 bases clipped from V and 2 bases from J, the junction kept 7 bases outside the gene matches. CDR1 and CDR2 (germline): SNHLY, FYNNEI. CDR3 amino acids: CASSRTGPAYEQYF. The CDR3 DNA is TGTGCCAGCAGCCGGACAGGACCAGCCTACGAGCAGTACTTC.

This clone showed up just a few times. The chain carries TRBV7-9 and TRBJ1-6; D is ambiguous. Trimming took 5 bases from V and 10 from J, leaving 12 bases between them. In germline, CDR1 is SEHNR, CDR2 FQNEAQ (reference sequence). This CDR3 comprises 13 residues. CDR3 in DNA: TGTGCCAGCAGCCTAGAGGGAGGCTCACCCCTCCACTTT. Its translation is CASSLEGGSPLHF.

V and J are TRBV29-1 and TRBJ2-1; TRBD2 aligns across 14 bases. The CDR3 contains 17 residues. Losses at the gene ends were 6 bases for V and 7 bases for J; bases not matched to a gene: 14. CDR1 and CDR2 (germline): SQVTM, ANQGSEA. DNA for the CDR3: TGCAGCGTCCCGACTAGCGGGGGGGTCGAAGGGGGGAATGAGCAGTTCTTC. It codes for CSVPTSGGVEGGNEQFF.

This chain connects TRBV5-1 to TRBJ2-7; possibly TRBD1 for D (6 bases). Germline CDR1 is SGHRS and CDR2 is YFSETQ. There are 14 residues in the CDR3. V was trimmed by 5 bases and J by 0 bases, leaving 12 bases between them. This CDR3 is CASRPGTNSYEQYF. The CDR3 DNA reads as TGCGCCAGCAGGCCCGGGACAAACTCCTACGAGCAGTACTTC.

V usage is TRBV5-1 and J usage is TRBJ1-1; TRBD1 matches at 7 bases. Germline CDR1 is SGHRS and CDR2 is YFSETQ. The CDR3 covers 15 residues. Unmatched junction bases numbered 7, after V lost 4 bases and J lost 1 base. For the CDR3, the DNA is TGCGCCAGCAGCCCCCGGACAGGAGGGAACACTGAAGCTTTCTTT. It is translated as CASSPRTGGNTEAFF.

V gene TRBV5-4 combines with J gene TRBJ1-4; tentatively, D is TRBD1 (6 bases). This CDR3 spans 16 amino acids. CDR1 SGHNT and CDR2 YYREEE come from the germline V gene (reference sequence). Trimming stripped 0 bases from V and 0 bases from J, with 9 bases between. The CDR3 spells CASSLGGHATNEKLFF. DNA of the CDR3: TGTGCCAGCAGCTTGGGGGGACATGCAACTAATGAAAAACTGTTTTTT. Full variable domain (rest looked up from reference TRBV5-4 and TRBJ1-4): ETGVTQSPTHLIKTRGQQVTLRCSSQSGHNTVSWYQQALGQGPQFIFQYYREEENGRGNFPPRFSGLQFPNYSSELNVNALELDDSALYLCASSLGGHATNEKLFFGSGTQLSVL.

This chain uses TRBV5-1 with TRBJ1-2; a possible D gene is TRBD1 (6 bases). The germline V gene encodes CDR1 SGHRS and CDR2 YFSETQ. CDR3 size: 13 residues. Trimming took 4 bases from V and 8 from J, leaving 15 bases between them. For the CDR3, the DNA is TGCGCCAGCAGCCCCGGGGGGCCGGAGGGCTACACCTTC. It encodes CASSPGGPEGYTF. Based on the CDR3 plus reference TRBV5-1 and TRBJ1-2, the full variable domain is KAGVTQTPRYLIKTRGQQVTLSCSPISGHRSVSWYQQTPGQGLQFLFEYFSETQRNKGNFPGRFSGRQFSNSRSEMNVSTLELGDSALYLCASSPGGPEGYTFGSGTRLTVV.

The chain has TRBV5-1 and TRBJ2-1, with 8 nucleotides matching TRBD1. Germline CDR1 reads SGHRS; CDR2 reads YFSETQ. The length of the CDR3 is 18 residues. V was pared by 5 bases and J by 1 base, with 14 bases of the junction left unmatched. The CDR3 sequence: CASRFGQGTGLSYNEQFF. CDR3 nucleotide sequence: TGCGCCAGCAGATTCGGACAGGGCACTGGCCTATCCTACAATGAGCAGTTCTTC.

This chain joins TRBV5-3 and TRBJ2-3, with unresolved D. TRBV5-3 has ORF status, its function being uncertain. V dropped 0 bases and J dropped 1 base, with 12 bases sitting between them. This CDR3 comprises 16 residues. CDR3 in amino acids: CARSLAVLDGTDTQYF. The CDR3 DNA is TGTGCCAGAAGCTTGGCGGTTCTAGATGGCACAGATACGCAGTATTTT.

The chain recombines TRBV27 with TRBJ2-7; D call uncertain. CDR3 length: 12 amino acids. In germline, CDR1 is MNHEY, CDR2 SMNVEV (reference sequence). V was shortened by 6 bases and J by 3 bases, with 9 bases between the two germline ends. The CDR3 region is CASRTRNYEQYF. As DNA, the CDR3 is TGTGCCAGCAGGACTCGAAACTACGAGCAGTACTTC.

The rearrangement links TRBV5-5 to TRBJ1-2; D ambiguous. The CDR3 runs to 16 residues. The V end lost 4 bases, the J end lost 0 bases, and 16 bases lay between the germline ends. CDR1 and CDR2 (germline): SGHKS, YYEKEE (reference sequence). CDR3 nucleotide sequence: TGTGCCAGCAGCCGAGATGAGGCTGGTTCTAACTATGGCTACACCTTC. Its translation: CASSRDEAGSNYGYTF.

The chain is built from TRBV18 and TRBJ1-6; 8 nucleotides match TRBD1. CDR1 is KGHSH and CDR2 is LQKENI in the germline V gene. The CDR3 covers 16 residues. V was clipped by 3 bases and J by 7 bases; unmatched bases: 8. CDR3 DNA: TGTGCCAGCTCACCGACGGGGACAGGAGAAAATTCACCCCTCCACTTT. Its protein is CASSPTGTGENSPLHF.

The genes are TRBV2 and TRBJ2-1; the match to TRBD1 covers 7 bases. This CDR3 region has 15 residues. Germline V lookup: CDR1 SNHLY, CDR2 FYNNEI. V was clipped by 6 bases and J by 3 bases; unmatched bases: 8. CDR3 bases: TGTGCCAGCAGGGAGACAGGGTCTTTCTACAATGAGCAGTTCTTC. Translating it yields CASRETGSFYNEQFF.

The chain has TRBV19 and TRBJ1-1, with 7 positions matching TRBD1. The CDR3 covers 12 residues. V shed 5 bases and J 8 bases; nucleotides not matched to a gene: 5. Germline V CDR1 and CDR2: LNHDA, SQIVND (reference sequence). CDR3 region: CASSSGGPEAFF. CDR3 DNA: TGTGCCAGTAGTTCAGGGGGTCCGGAAGCTTTCTTT.

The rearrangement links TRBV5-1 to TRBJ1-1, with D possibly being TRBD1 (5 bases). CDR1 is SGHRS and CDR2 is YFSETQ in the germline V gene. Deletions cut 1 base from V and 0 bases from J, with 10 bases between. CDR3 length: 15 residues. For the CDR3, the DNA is TGCGCCAGCAGCTTGACTCCAGGGCTGAACACTGAAGCTTTCTTT. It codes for CASSLTPGLNTEAFF.

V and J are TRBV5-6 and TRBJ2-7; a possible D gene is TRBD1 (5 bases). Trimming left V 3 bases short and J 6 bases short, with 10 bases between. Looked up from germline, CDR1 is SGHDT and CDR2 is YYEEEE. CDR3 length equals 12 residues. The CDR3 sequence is CASSSQGGEQYF. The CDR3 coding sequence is TGTGCCAGCAGCTCCCAGGGTGGCGAGCAGTACTTC.

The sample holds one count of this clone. The CDR3 protein is CASSLTGYGQPQHF. The CDR3 nucleotides read TGTGCCAGCAGCCTTACGGGTTACGGACAGCCCCAGCATTTT. The chain recombines TRBV7-2 with TRBJ1-5; no reliable D call. Germline V CDR1 and CDR2: SGHTA, FQGNSA. Deletions cut 5 bases from V and 7 bases from J, with 15 bases between. The CDR3 consists of 14 residues.

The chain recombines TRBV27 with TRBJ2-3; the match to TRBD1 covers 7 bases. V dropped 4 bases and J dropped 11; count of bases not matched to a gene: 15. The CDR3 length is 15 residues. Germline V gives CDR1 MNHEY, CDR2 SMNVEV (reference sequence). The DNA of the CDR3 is TGTGCCAGCAGTTCCCCCCGGACAGGCGGTTCTAGGCAGTATTTT. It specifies CASSSPRTGGSRQYF.

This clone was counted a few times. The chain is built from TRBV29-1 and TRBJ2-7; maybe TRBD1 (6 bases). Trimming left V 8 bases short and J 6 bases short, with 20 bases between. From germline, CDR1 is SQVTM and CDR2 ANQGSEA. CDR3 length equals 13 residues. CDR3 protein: CSSRASTGAEQYF. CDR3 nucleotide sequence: TGCAGCTCCAGAGCGTCGACAGGAGCCGAGCAGTACTTC.

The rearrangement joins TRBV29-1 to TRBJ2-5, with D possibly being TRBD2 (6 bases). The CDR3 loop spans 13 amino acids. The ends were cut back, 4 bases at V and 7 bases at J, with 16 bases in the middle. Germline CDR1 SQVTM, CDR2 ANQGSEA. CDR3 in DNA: TGCAGCGTTGTTCCCCTAGCGATTCGGACCCAGTACTTC. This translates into CSVVPLAIRTQYF.

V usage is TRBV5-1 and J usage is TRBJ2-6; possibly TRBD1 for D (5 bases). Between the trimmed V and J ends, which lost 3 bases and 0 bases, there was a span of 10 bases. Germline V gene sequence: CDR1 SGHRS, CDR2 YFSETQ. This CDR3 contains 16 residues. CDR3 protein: CASSSLRGSGANVLTF. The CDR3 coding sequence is TGCGCCAGCAGCTCTCTTAGGGGCTCTGGGGCCAACGTCCTGACTTTC.

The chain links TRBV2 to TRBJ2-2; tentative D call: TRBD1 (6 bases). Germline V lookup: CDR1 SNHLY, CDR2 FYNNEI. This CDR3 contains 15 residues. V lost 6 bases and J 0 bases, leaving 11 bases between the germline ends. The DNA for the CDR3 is TGTGCCAGCAGCTTACAGGGCACGAACACCGGGGAGCTGTTTTTT. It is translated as CASSLQGTNTGELFF.

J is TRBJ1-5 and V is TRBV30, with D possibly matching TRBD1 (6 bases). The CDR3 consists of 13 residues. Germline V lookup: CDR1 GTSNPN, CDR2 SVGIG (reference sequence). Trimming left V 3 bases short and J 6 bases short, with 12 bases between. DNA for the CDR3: TGTGCCTGGAGATTGGGGGCAAGTCAGCCCCAGCATTTT. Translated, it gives CAWRLGASQPQHF. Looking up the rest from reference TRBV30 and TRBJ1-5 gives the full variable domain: SQTIHQWPATLVQPVGSPLSLECTVEGTSNPNLYWYRQAAGRGLQLLFYSVGIGQISSEVPQNLSASRPQDRQFILSSKKLLLSDSGFYLCAWRLGASQPQHFGDGTRLSIL.

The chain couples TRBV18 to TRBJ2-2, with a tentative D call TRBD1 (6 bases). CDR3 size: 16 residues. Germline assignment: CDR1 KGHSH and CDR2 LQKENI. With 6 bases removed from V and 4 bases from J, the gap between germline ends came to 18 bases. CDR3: CASSPSQGRGTGELFF. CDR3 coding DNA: TGTGCCAGCTCCCCCTCACAGGGAAGGGGCACCGGGGAGCTGTTTTTT.

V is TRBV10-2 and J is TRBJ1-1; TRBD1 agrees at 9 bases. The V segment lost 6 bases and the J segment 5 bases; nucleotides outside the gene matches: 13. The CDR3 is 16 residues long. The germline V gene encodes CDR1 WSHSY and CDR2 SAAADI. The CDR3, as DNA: TGCGCCAGCAGGGCGGGACAGGGTAGTGGAAAAACTGAAGCTTTCTTT. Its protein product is CASRAGQGSGKTEAFF.